A single sample is the source of the 30 T cell receptor beta chains below, sequenced in a study of T cell repertoires and leukemia-associated antigens. TCRdb used MiXCR to reprocess the 5' RACE reads, holding one entry per CDR3 protein. The data contain over 10,000 distinct CDR3 sequences, just over 40% of them singletons. These receptors' targets are unknown. Specimen: CD3+ T cells sorted from blood and cultured. The source is a female donor in good health.

This clonotype was observed a handful of times. The chain combines TRBV20-1 with TRBJ1-1; unclear D gene. This CDR3 spans 12 amino acids. Trimming removed 7 bases at V and 1 base at J, with 10 bases between. From germline, CDR1 is DFQATT and CDR2 SNEGSKA (reference sequence). The CDR3 nucleotides read TGCAGTGTATTTGGTGGGAACACTGAAGCTTTCTTT. Translated: CSVFGGNTEAFF.

CDR3 sequence: CASSLRVSYGYTF. The CDR3 coding sequence is TGTGCCAGCAGCTTGAGGGTTAGCTATGGCTACACCTTC. The V call is TRBV7-2, the J call TRBJ1-2; D not certain. Germline values: CDR1 SGHTA, CDR2 FQGNSA. The CDR3 has 13 amino acids. V was pared by 3 bases and J by 4 bases, with 9 bases between.

This clonotype showed up many times. A read error may be the cause here, since a much bigger clone is one base away. The J gene is TRBJ2-5, the V gene TRBV5-1; maybe TRBD1 (6 bases). The CDR3 extends over 13 amino acids. CDR1 and CDR2 (germline): SGHRS, YFSETQ. CDR3 bases: TGCGCCAGCAGACGGGACAAGCAAGAGACCCGGTACTTC. Translated: CASRRDKQETRYF.

By sample fraction, this clonotype is medium-sized. The rearrangement joins TRBV18 to TRBJ2-1; either TRBD1 or TRBD2 may supply D (5 bases each). The CDR3 spans 16 residues. In germline, CDR1 is KGHSH, CDR2 LQKENI. Deletions cut 3 bases from V and 3 bases from J, with 15 bases between. CDR3 bases: TGTGCCAGCTCACCGTCACTAGGGGATCACTACAATGAGCAGTTCTTC. Its protein product is CASSPSLGDHYNEQFF.

On this clonotype itself: Given a much more abundant clone one base away, this may be a read error. The chain couples TRBV19 to TRBJ2-1; 12 nucleotides line up with TRBD2. CDR1 and CDR2 from the germline V gene are LNHDA and SQIVND (reference sequence). Trimming at V came to 3 bases and at J to 4 bases, leaving 10 bases not matched to a gene. The CDR3 is made up of 18 amino acids. The chain's CDR3 is CASSMERGLAGPYNEQFF. CDR3 in DNA: TGTGCCAGTAGTATGGAGAGGGGACTAGCGGGCCCTTACAATGAGCAGTTCTTC.

CDR3 protein: CASSSELANSEQYF. DNA for the CDR3: TGTGCCAGCAGCTCAGAACTAGCAAATTCCGAGCAGTACTTC. The V gene is TRBV12-2, the J gene TRBJ2-7; the D call of TRBD2 is as the table states it, not checked on the DNA. TRBV12-2 is marked as a pseudogene. This CDR3 contains 14 residues.

This clonotype was counted between two and nine times. The genes are TRBV5-5 and TRBJ2-5; D is perhaps TRBD1 (5 bases). Deletions cut 0 bases from V and 6 bases from J, with 12 bases between. Germline V lookup: CDR1 SGHKS, CDR2 YYEKEE (reference sequence). This CDR3 is built from 14 residues. The CDR3 DNA sequence: TGTGCCAGCAGCTTGGGCGGCCAGGGCCAGACCCAGTACTTC. Translation: CASSLGGQGQTQYF.

This clonotype was picked up a small number of times. One end of the junction varies from germline; a read error may be responsible. This chain joins TRBV2 and TRBJ1-6; no definite D call. CDR3 length equals 14 residues. The V gene's germline CDR1 is SNHLY and CDR2 FYNNEI. CDR3 protein: CASSQSSYNSPLHF. CDR3 in DNA: TGTGCCAGCAGCCAGAGCTCCTATAATTCGCCCCTCCACTTT.

Within the sample, this clonotype is medium-sized. The chain joins TRBV10-3 to TRBJ2-3; D gene uncertain. V shed 11 bases and J shed 2 bases, with 14 bases lying between them. This CDR3 region has 13 residues. Germline values: CDR1 ENHRY, CDR2 SYGVKD. The chain's CDR3 is CAHRRADTDTQYF. CDR3 DNA: TGTGCCCACCGTAGGGCCGACACAGATACGCAGTATTTT.

This clonotype is categorized as medium-sized. CDR3 sequence (DNA): TGCAGTGCTAGACCCACTAGCGGGAGAGATCCAAGAGAGGCCCCCCAGTACTTC. It specifies CSARPTSGRDPREAPQYF. The chain combines TRBV20-1 with TRBJ2-5, with 11 nucleotides matching TRBD2. Germline CDR1 and CDR2: DFQATT and SNEGSKA (reference sequence). The CDR3 sequence is 18 residues long. With 2 bases clipped from V and 9 bases from J, the junction kept 20 bases outside the gene matches.

The J gene is TRBJ2-2, the V gene TRBV9; tentatively, D is TRBD1 (6 bases). CDR1 and CDR2 from the germline V gene are SGDLS and YYNGEE. This CDR3 spans 14 amino acids. V shed 5 bases and J shed 3 bases, with 11 bases lying between them. CDR3 DNA sequence: TGTGCCAGCAGGGCGAAGGGGGACACCGGGGAGCTGTTTTTT. Its translation: CASRAKGDTGELFF.

Judged by abundance, this clonotype is medium-sized. The CDR3 region has the DNA TGTGCCAGCAGTCCCCGGGACTATAAAAACATTCAGTACTTC. Residues: CASSPRDYKNIQYF. The chain recombines TRBV27 with TRBJ2-4; 7 positions agree with TRBD2. In germline, CDR1 is MNHEY, CDR2 SMNVEV (reference sequence). The CDR3 runs to 14 residues. Unmatched junction bases numbered 5, after V lost 5 bases and J lost 4 bases.

This chain joins TRBV10-3 and TRBJ2-5; D unclear. The CDR3 extends over 11 amino acids. The germline CDR1 and CDR2 sequences are ENHRY and SYGVKD. V shed 9 bases and J shed 5 bases, with 10 bases lying between them. For the CDR3, the DNA is TGTGCCATAGGGTGGATGGAGACCCAGTACTTC. Protein: CAIGWMETQYF.

The chain has TRBV5-1 and TRBJ2-2, with a tentative D call TRBD2 (5 bases). The V and J ends lost 4 bases and 2 bases respectively, with 12 bases between them. The CDR3 length is 15 residues. Germline assignment: CDR1 SGHRS and CDR2 YFSETQ. In nucleotides, the CDR3 is TGCGCCAGCAGCCCCCGGGATGGAAACACCGGGGAGCTGTTTTTT. Its protein is CASSPRDGNTGELFF.

Concerning this clonotype itself: It is unclear where the CDR3 begins or ends on the DNA, so no DNA is shown, and the CDR3 is as TCRdb lists it. The rearrangement links TRBV19 to TRBJ1-5. Germline CDR1 is LNHDA and CDR2 is SQIVND (reference sequence). The CDR3 numbers 15 amino acids, ends counted. CDR3 loop: CASTSGLRSNQPQHF.

This clonotype was counted many times. The V and J genes are TRBV5-1 and TRBJ2-7, with D possibly being TRBD1 or TRBD2 (5 bases each). With 6 bases removed from V and 1 base from J, the gap between germline ends came to 11 bases. CDR3 length: 13 residues. Germline values: CDR1 SGHRS, CDR2 YFSETQ. CDR3 loop: CASTRDGSYEQYF. The CDR3 DNA reads as TGCGCCAGCACCCGGGACGGATCCTACGAGCAGTACTTC.

In its sample, this clonotype was seen many times. This chain joins TRBV7-9 and TRBJ2-7; TRBD1 is a possible D gene (6 bases). Germline CDR1 and CDR2: SEHNR and FQNEAQ (reference sequence). This CDR3 region has 11 residues. V lost 6 bases to trimming and J lost 6 bases, with 9 bases between them. CDR3 DNA sequence: TGTGCCAGCAGTCTCAGGGGCGAGCAGTACTTC. Protein: CASSLRGEQYF.

This clonotype was counted many times. The J gene is TRBJ2-1, the V gene TRBV19; D is perhaps TRBD1 (5 bases). The CDR3 is 14 residues long. With 9 bases removed from V and 4 bases from J, the gap between germline ends came to 16 bases. CDR1 and CDR2 from the germline V gene are LNHDA and SQIVND (reference sequence). The CDR3 DNA follows: TGTGCCAGGGTGCCAGGGCAGATTTACAATGAGCAGTTCTTC. This gives the protein CARVPGQIYNEQFF.

This clonotype was seen repeatedly, ten times or more. This chain connects TRBV7-9 to TRBJ1-5; 8 positions agree with TRBD1. The CDR3 consists of 18 residues. Per the germline V gene, CDR1 is SEHNR and CDR2 is FQNEAQ (reference sequence). Germline trimming cut 5 bases from V and 0 bases from J; bases unmatched to any gene: 12. CDR3 sequence: CASSHHPGQGYSNQPQHF. The DNA for the CDR3 is TGTGCCAGCAGCCACCATCCAGGACAGGGATATAGCAATCAGCCCCAGCATTTT.

This chain connects TRBV20-1 to TRBJ2-7; D is unclear. Germline V lookup: CDR1 DFQATT, CDR2 SNEGSKA (reference sequence). CDR3 size: 11 residues. V was clipped by 1 base and J by 2 bases, with 3 bases between them. CDR3 DNA: TGCAGTGCTAGAGGTACCTACGAGCAGTACTTC. Encoded protein: CSARGTYEQYF.

This clonotype was recorded only once. V and J are TRBV29-1 and TRBJ1-1; the D gene is possibly TRBD1 (6 bases). The CDR3 sequence is 13 residues long. V gave up 6 bases and J gave up 1 base, with 12 bases separating them. CDR1 and CDR2 (germline): SQVTM, ANQGSEA. Here the CDR3 reads CSVRGQRNTEAFF. The CDR3 coding sequence is TGCAGCGTACGGGGGCAGAGGAACACTGAAGCTTTCTTT.

This clonotype is medium-sized within its sample. The chain is built from TRBV15 and TRBJ2-3; TRBD2 might be the D (5 bases). The CDR3 consists of 15 residues. V lost 0 bases and J lost 3, with 10 bases in between. CDR1 and CDR2 (germline): LNHNV, YYDKDF (reference sequence). The CDR3, as DNA: TGTGCCACCAGCAGAGATCCGAGGGTGACAGATACGCAGTATTTT. Encoded protein: CATSRDPRVTDTQYF.

About this clonotype itself: No DNA is shown, since the ends of the CDR3 on it are uncertain; the CDR3 is the one TCRdb lists. This chain connects TRBV5-1 to TRBJ2-2; the table gives TRBD1 as D, unverified against the DNA. Germline CDR1 SGHRS, CDR2 YFSETQ. The CDR3 is 24 amino acids in total, end residues counted. CDR3 loop: CASSPDRRDPYFGPGQGFTGELFF.

This clonotype was counted between two and nine times. The CDR3 reads CASRGTRYEQYF. Written as DNA, the CDR3 is TGTGCCAGCAGGGGGACACGCTACGAGCAGTACTTC. The chain employs TRBV28 and TRBJ2-7; D might be TRBD1 (6 bases). The CDR3 is 12 amino acids. Trimming took off 6 bases at V and 3 bases at J, with 9 bases between the two ends. Germline CDR1 and CDR2: MDHEN and SYDVKM.

This clonotype has ten or more counts. J is TRBJ2-3 and V is TRBV3-1, with D hard to call. The germline CDR1 and CDR2 sequences are LGHDT and YNNKEL (reference sequence). V shed 3 bases and J shed 8 bases, with 15 bases lying between them. The CDR3 loop spans 14 amino acids. CDR3 loop: CASSHLRNLGTQYF. The CDR3 nucleotides are TGTGCCAGCAGCCACCTCAGAAATTTGGGTACGCAGTATTTT.

Details on this clonotype: A read error may produce the germline difference seen at one junction end. The chain joins TRBV7-9 to TRBJ2-3; D is possibly TRBD2 (6 bases). The germline V gene encodes CDR1 SEHNR and CDR2 FQNEAQ (reference sequence). The CDR3 has 15 residues. CDR3 coding DNA: TGTGCCAGCAGCTCCTTAGCGGAATCCACAGACACGCAGTGTTTT. Protein sequence: CASSSLAESTDTQCF.

Comment on this clonotype: The germline gene is not matched at one end of the junction; a read error may be the cause. The chain links TRBV10-3 to TRBJ2-7, with a weak D call TRBD1 (6 bases). The germline CDR1 and CDR2 sequences are ENHRY and SYGVKD. The CDR3 has 13 residues. CDR3 protein: CAISEQGSNEQYF. As DNA, the CDR3 is TGTGCCATCAGTGAACAGGGCTCCAACGAGCAGTACTTC.

The chain is built from TRBV29-1 and TRBJ2-7; D is undetermined. V lost 6 bases and J lost 7, with 13 bases in between. This CDR3 has 11 amino acids. Germline V gene lookup returns CDR1 SQVTM and CDR2 ANQGSEA. The CDR3 protein is CSVHYRKEQYF. The CDR3 DNA is TGCAGCGTCCATTATCGTAAGGAGCAGTACTTC.

This clonotype appeared a few times. The V and J genes are TRBV20-1 and TRBJ2-2, with 7 bases that match TRBD1. V lost 1 base to trimming and J lost 0 bases; unmatched junction nucleotides: 2. CDR1 and CDR2 from the germline V gene are DFQATT and SNEGSKA (reference sequence). The CDR3 contains 15 residues. In nucleotides, the CDR3 is TGCAGTGCTAGAGCCGGGACAGCGAACACCGGGGAGCTGTTTTTT. Translation gives CSARAGTANTGELFF.

This clonotype showed up just once. The chain has TRBV4-3 and TRBJ2-3; D is ambiguous. Germline V lookup: CDR1 LGHNA, CDR2 YSLEER. Trimming stripped 0 bases from V and 6 bases from J, with 13 bases between. The CDR3 totals 15 residues. DNA for the CDR3: TGCGCCAGCAGCCAAGACACGGGTCGTTCGGATACGCAGTATTTT. It yields the protein CASSQDTGRSDTQYF.